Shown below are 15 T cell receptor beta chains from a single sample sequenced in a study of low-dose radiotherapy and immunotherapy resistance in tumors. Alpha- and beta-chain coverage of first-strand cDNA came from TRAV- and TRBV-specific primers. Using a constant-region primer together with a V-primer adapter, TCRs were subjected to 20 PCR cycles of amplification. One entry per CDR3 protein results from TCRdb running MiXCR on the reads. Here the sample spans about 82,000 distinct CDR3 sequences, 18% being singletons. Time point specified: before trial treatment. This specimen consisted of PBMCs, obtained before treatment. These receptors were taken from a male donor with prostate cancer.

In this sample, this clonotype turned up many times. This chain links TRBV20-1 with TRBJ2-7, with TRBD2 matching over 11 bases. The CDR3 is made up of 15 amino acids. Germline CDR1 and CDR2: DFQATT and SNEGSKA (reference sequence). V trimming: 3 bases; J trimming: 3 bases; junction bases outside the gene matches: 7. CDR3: CSAREGTSGNYEQYF. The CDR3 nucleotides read TGCAGTGCTAGGGAGGGGACTAGCGGAAACTACGAGCAGTACTTC.

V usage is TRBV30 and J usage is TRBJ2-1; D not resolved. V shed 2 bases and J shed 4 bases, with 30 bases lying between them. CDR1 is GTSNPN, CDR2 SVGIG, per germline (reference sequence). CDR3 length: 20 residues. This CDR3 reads CAWSKGTHFGPIVGYNEQFF. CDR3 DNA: TGTGCCTGGAGTAAGGGAACCCACTTCGGGCCTATTGTGGGATACAATGAGCAGTTCTTC.

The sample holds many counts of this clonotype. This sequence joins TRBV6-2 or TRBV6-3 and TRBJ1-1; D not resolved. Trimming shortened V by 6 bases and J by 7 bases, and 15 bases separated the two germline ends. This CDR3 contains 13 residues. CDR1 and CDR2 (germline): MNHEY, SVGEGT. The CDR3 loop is CASRNRRPFEAFF. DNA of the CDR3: TGTGCCAGCAGAAACCGCCGGCCCTTTGAAGCTTTCTTT.

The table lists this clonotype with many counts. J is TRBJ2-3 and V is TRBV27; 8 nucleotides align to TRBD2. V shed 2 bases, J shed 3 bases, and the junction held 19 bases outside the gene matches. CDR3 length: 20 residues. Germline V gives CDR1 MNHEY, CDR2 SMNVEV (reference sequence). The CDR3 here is CASSLDLEREREGGTDTQYF. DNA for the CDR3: TGTGCCAGCAGTTTAGATCTTGAGCGGGAGAGAGAGGGGGGAACAGATACGCAGTATTTT.

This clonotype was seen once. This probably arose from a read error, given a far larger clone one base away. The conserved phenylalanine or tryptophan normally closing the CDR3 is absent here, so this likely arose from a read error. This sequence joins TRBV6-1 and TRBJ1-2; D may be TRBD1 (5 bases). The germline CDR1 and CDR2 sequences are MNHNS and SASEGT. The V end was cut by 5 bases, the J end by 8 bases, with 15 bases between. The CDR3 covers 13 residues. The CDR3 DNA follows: TGTGCCAGCAGTTACTCCCCAGGGAGGGGCTACACCGTC. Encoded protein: CASSYSPGRGYTV.

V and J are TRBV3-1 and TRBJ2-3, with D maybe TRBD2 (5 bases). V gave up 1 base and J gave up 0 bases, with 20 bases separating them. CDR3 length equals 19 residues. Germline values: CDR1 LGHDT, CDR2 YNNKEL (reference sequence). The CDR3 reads CASSQAGRSSSSSTDTQYF. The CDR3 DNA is TGTGCCAGCAGCCAAGCGGGTCGGTCTAGCTCATCTAGCACAGATACGCAGTATTTT.

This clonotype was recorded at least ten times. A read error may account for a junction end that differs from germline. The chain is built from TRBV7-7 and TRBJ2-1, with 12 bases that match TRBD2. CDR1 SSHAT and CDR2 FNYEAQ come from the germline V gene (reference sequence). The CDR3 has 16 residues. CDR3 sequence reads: CASSTLAGGLPPEQFF. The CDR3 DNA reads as TGTGCTAGCAGTACCCTAGCGGGGGGGCTTCCCCCTGAGCAGTTCTTC.

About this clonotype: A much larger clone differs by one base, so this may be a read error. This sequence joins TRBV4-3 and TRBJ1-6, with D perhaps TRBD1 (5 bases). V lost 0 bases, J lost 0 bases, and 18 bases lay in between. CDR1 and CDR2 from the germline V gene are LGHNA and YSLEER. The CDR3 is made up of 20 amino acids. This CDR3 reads CASSQEWAGEGSSYNSPLHF. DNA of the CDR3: TGCGCCAGCAGCCAAGAGTGGGCAGGAGAGGGGAGCTCCTATAATTCACCCCTCCACTTT.

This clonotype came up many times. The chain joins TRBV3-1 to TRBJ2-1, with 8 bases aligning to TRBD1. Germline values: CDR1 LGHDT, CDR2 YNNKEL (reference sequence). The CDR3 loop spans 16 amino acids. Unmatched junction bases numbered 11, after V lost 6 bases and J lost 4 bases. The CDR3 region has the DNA TGTGCCAGCAGTACCGGGACAGGTGAAAATTACAATGAGCAGTTCTTC. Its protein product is CASSTGTGENYNEQFF.

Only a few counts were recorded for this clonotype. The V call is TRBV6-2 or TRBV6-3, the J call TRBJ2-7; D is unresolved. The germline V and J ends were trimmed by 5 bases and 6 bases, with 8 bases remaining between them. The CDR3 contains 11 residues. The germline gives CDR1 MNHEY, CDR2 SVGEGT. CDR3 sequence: CASSDSLEQYF. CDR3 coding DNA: TGTGCCAGCAGTGATTCTCTCGAGCAGTACTTC.

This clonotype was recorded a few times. CDR3 sequence: CAWSVITRALVYEQYF. The CDR3 DNA follows: TGTGCCTGGAGTGTAATCACCAGGGCCCTTGTCTACGAGCAGTACTTC. The chain joins TRBV30 to TRBJ2-7; possible D gene TRBD1, 5 bases. The CDR3 totals 16 residues. V shed 0 bases and J shed 3 bases, with 18 bases lying between them. Per the germline V gene, CDR1 is GTSNPN and CDR2 is SVGIG (reference sequence).

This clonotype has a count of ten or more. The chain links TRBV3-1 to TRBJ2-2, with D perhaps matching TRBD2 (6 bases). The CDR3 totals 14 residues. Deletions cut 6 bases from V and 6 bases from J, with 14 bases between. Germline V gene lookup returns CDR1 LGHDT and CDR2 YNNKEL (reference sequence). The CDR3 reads CASRMGPGAGELFF. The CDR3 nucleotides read TGTGCCAGCAGAATGGGACCGGGGGCCGGGGAGCTGTTTTTT.

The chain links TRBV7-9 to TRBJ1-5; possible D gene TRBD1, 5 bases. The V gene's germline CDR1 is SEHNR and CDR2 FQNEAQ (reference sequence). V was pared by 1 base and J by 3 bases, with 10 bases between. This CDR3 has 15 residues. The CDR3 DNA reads TGTGCCAGCAGCTTAGGGGCAGGGCACAATCAGCCCCAGCATTTT. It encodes CASSLGAGHNQPQHF. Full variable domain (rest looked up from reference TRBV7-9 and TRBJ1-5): DTGVSQNPRHKITKRGQNVTFRCDPISEHNRLYWYRQTLGQGPEFLTYFQNEAQLEKSRLLSDRFSAERPKGSFSTLEIQRTEQGDSAMYLCASSLGAGHNQPQHFGDGTRLSIL.

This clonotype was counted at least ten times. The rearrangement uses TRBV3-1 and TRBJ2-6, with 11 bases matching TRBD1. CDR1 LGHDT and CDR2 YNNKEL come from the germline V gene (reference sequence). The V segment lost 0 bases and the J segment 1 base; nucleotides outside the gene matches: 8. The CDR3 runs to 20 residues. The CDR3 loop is CASSQDRPGQGDSGANVLTF. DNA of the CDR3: TGTGCCAGCAGCCAAGACCGACCGGGACAGGGGGATTCTGGGGCCAACGTCCTGACTTTC. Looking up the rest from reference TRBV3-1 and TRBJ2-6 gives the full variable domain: DTAVSQTPKYLVTQMGNDKSIKCEQNLGHDTMYWYKQDSKKFLKIMFSYNNKELIINETVPNRFSPKSPDKAHLNLHINSLELGDSAVYFCASSQDRPGQGDSGANVLTFGAGSRLTVL.

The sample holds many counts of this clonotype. The CDR3 DNA reads as TGTGCCAGCAGTTCTCCGGGCGGGATCTCCTACAATGAGCAGTTCTTC. Its protein is CASSSPGGISYNEQFF. The chain uses TRBV27 and TRBJ2-1; possible D gene TRBD2, 6 bases. Germline CDR1 is MNHEY and CDR2 is SMNVEV (reference sequence). The V end lost 4 bases, the J end lost 0 bases, and 13 bases lay between the germline ends. The length of the CDR3 is 16 residues.